The present TCR beta chain was sequenced within a study of blood T cell repertoires in COVID-19. This clone was counted a single time. This CDR3 spans 20 amino acids. Germline-derived CDR1 and CDR2 are LGHNT and FRNRAP. The V gene end was trimmed by 4 bases and the J gene end by 6 bases; junction bases not matched to a gene: 22. This table comes from immunoSEQ multiplex PCR, and its TCRdb copy is limited to in-frame clones, with some not included. The table has some 73,000 clones, more than 70% seen once. The clonotype was recovered from a man aged 65-85 years with COVID-19, enrolled during active disease. The J gene is TRBJ2-2, the V gene TRBV12-5; 8 bases fit TRBD2. Sequencing was performed on peripheral blood. CDR3 in amino acids: CASGWTIPGSGSRYSGELFF. The DNA of the CDR3 is TGTGCTAGTGGTTGGACGATCCCCGGGAGCGGGAGTAGGTATTCCGGGGAGCTGTTTTTT. Drawing the rest from reference TRBV12-5 and TRBJ2-2, the complete variable domain is DARVTQTPRHKVTEMGQEVTMRCQPILGHNTVFWYRQTMMQGLELLAYFRNRAPLDDSGMPKDRFSAEMPDATLATLKIQPSEPRDSAVYFCASGWTIPGSGSRYSGELFFGEGSRLTVL.